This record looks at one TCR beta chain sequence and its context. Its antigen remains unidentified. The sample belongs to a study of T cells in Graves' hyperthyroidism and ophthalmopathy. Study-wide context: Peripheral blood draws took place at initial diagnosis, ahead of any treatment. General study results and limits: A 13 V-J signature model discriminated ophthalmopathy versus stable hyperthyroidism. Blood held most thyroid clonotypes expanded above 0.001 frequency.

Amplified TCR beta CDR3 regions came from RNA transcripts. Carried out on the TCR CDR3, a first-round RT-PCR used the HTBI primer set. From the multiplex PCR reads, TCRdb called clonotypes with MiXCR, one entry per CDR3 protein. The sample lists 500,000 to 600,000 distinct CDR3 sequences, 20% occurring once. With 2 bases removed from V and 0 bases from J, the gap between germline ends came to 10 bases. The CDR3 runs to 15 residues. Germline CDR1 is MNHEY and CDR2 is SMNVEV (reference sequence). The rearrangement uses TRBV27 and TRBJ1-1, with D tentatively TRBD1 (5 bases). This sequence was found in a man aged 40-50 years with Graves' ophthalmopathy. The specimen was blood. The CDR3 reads CASSLRPGLNTEAFF. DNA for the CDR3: TGTGCCAGCAGTTTACGTCCAGGGTTGAACACTGAAGCTTTCTTT.